A selection of T cell receptor beta chains follows, all from one sample in a study of chemoradiotherapy in HPV16-positive cancers. TCRdb keeps only in-frame clones here, not all; method: immunoSEQ multiplex PCR. The repertoire holds under 1,300 clones, with roughly 85% as singletons. Source: tumor tissue, taken from a patient who underwent chemoradiotherapy. These receptor sequences come from a human donor with HPV-associated anogenital cancer. The CDR3 runs from the conserved cysteine through the conserved F or W. D genes are given only for firm matches. Clone size appears in some rows only: once, few, many, or a class for an expanded clone.

CDR3 DNA: TGTGCCAGCAGCCCCATCACCGGCGGGACCAAAAACATTCAGTACTTC
CDR3 protein: CASSPITGGTKNIQYF
J gene: TRBJ2-4
V gene: TRBV4-2
clone size: .
D gene: .

CDR3 DNA: TGTGCCAGCAGTGAACGATTTCGGAGGGGGCGGGCGAACACTGAAGCTTTCTTT
CDR3 protein: CASSERFRRGRANTEAFF
J gene: TRBJ1-1
V gene: TRBV2
clone size: .
D gene: TRBD1

CDR3 DNA: TGCGCCAGCAGCTTGGAAGGTCGGACAGGGGAGTACACCTTC
CDR3 protein: CASSLEGRTGEYTF
J gene: TRBJ1-2
V gene: TRBV5-1
clone size: .
D gene: TRBD1

CDR3 DNA: TGTGCCAGCAGCCAAGAGGATCGAGGGGGACGCCAGCCCCAGCATTTT
CDR3 protein: CASSQEDRGGRQPQHF
J gene: TRBJ1-5
V gene: TRBV4-2
clone size: few
D gene: .

CDR3 DNA: TGCAGCGTTGCCCCCAAGGATGAGCAGTTCTTC
CDR3 protein: CSVAPKDEQFF
J gene: TRBJ2-1
V gene: TRBV29-1
clone size: .
D gene: .

CDR3 DNA: TGTGCCAGCAGCGGAGGGACTAGCAGTGGTCATGAGCAGTTCTTC
CDR3 protein: CASSGGTSSGHEQFF
J gene: TRBJ2-1
V gene: TRBV9
clone size: .
D gene: TRBD2

CDR3 DNA: TGTGCCAGCAGTGAAGGAACAGGGGAGACCCAGTACTTC
CDR3 protein: CASSEGTGETQYF
J gene: TRBJ2-5
V gene: TRBV2
clone size: .
D gene: .

CDR3 DNA: TGTGCCAGCAGCCCCACCCGGGGAACTAATGAAAAACTGTTTTTT
CDR3 protein: CASSPTRGTNEKLFF
J gene: TRBJ1-4
V gene: TRBV28
clone size: .
D gene: .

CDR3 DNA: TGTGCCAGCACGGGCGGGGGACAGATAAACACCGGGGAGCTGTTTTTT
CDR3 protein: CASTGGGQINTGELFF
J gene: TRBJ2-2
V gene: TRBV6-6
clone size: .
D gene: .

CDR3 DNA: TGCGCCAGCAGCCAACTTGGGACAGGGGGAGAGACCCAGTACTTC
CDR3 protein: CASSQLGTGGETQYF
J gene: TRBJ2-5
V gene: TRBV4-1
clone size: once
D gene: TRBD1

CDR3 DNA: TGTGCCAGCACCGCACCAGGGGGTGGGGAGACCCAGTACTTC
CDR3 protein: CASTAPGGGETQYF
J gene: TRBJ2-5
V gene: TRBV7-2
clone size: .
D gene: TRBD1

CDR3 DNA: TGCGCCAGCAGCTTGGAAAGCGGGATGAACGAGCAGTACTTC
CDR3 protein: CASSLESGMNEQYF
J gene: TRBJ2-7
V gene: TRBV5-1
clone size: .
D gene: TRBD2

CDR3 DNA: TGTGCCAGCAGCTGGGGACTAGCGGGGGGTAATGAGCAGTTCTTC
CDR3 protein: CASSWGLAGGNEQFF
J gene: TRBJ2-1
V gene: TRBV27
clone size: .
D gene: TRBD2

CDR3 DNA: TGTGCCAGCAGCTTAGGTTCCCTTGAAGCTTTCTTT
CDR3 protein: CASSLGSLEAFF
J gene: TRBJ1-1
V gene: TRBV7-9
clone size: .
D gene: .

CDR3 DNA: TGCGCCAGCAGCTTGGACCCGGCGATGAACACTGAAGCTTTCTTT
CDR3 protein: CASSLDPAMNTEAFF
J gene: TRBJ1-1
V gene: TRBV5-1
clone size: .
D gene: .

CDR3 DNA: TGTGCCAGCCCCAAAGCCCGGGACAACCGTCGTCGGGGTAGAGGCACAGATACGCAGTATTTT
CDR3 protein: CASPKARDNRRRGRGTDTQYF
J gene: TRBJ2-3
V gene: TRBV21-1
clone size: .
D gene: .

CDR3 DNA: TGCGCCAGCAGCCGGGGGGGCGTTGCTGGAAACACCATATATTTT
CDR3 protein: CASSRGGVAGNTIYF
J gene: TRBJ1-3
V gene: TRBV4-1
clone size: .
D gene: .

CDR3 DNA: TGTGCCAGCAGCCGTAGAACAGGGGGAGACACTGAAGCTTTCTTT
CDR3 protein: CASSRRTGGDTEAFF
J gene: TRBJ1-1
V gene: TRBV5-5
clone size: .
D gene: TRBD1

CDR3 DNA: TGTGCCAGTAGTACCGGAACGGGGTTGAGAGTCAATGAGCAGTTCTTC
CDR3 protein: CASSTGTGLRVNEQFF
J gene: TRBJ2-1
V gene: TRBV19
clone size: .
D gene: .

CDR3 DNA: TGTGCCAGCAGCTTAGCCAGTAACCAGCCCCAGCATTTT
CDR3 protein: CASSLASNQPQHF
J gene: TRBJ1-5
V gene: TRBV7-9
clone size: .
D gene: .

CDR3 DNA: TGTGCCAGCAGCTTGGAGGGACTAGCGGGAGTTCTTAGAACAGATACGCAGTATTTT
CDR3 protein: CASSLEGLAGVLRTDTQYF
J gene: TRBJ2-3
V gene: TRBV5-6
clone size: .
D gene: TRBD2

CDR3 DNA: TGCAGCGGCATGTCATCCTCCCCCCGTAATTTGAACACTGAAGCTTTCTTT
CDR3 protein: CSGMSSSPRNLNTEAFF
J gene: TRBJ1-1
V gene: TRBV29-1
clone size: .
D gene: .

CDR3 DNA: TGTGCCAGCAGTTTATTGGACCTGGGGGGCGCAGGGGTGGCTAACTATGGCTACACCTTC
CDR3 protein: CASSLLDLGGAGVANYGYTF
J gene: TRBJ1-2
V gene: TRBV28
clone size: .
D gene: .

CDR3 DNA: TGTGCCAGCAGCTTGGCCGGAAGAGAGACCCAGTACTTC
CDR3 protein: CASSLAGRETQYF
J gene: TRBJ2-5
V gene: TRBV5-4
clone size: .
D gene: .

CDR3 DNA: TGTGCCAGCAGCGGGGGCTCTGGAAACACCATATATTTT
CDR3 protein: CASSGGSGNTIYF
J gene: TRBJ1-3
V gene: TRBV11-3
clone size: .
D gene: .

CDR3 DNA: TGTGCCAGCAGGTTAGCCCCCTGGGGGGCCAATCAGCCCCAGCATTTT
CDR3 protein: CASRLAPWGANQPQHF
J gene: TRBJ1-5
V gene: TRBV6-6
clone size: .
D gene: .

CDR3 DNA: TGCGCCAGCAGTGGAGAGGGACTAGCGGGAGATACGCAGTATTTT
CDR3 protein: CASSGEGLAGDTQYF
J gene: TRBJ2-3
V gene: TRBV10-1
clone size: .
D gene: TRBD2

CDR3 DNA: TGTGCCAGCAGCCCTTTTGCGGTTGGCAATCAGCCCCAGCATTTT
CDR3 protein: CASSPFAVGNQPQHF
J gene: TRBJ1-5
V gene: TRBV28
clone size: .
D gene: .

CDR3 DNA: TGCGCCAGCAGCTCCCGGGGACAGGGGGAAGAGACCCAGTACTTC
CDR3 protein: CASSSRGQGEETQYF
J gene: TRBJ2-5
V gene: TRBV5-1
clone size: .
D gene: TRBD1

CDR3 DNA: TGTGCCAGCAGCTTGGTAGCCACGTTGAACACTGAAGCTTTCTTT
CDR3 protein: CASSLVATLNTEAFF
J gene: TRBJ1-1
V gene: TRBV5-6
clone size: .
D gene: .

CDR3 DNA: TGCGCCAGCAGCTTGGGCGGGAATGAGCAGTTCTTC
CDR3 protein: CASSLGGNEQFF
J gene: TRBJ2-1
V gene: TRBV5-1
clone size: .
D gene: .

CDR3 DNA: TGCGCCAGCAGCTTGGACCGGACAGGGGTTCACGGGGAGCTGTTTTTT
CDR3 protein: CASSLDRTGVHGELFF
J gene: TRBJ2-2
V gene: TRBV5-1
clone size: .
D gene: TRBD1

CDR3 DNA: TGTGCCAGCAGTTTATTTTGGACAGGGGCTAATGAAAAACTGTTTTTT
CDR3 protein: CASSLFWTGANEKLFF
J gene: TRBJ1-4
V gene: TRBV28
clone size: .
D gene: TRBD1

CDR3 DNA: TGTGCCAGTAGTATAGTAGCGGCGGAAGAGACCCAGTACTTC
CDR3 protein: CASSIVAAEETQYF
J gene: TRBJ2-5
V gene: TRBV19
clone size: .
D gene: .

CDR3 DNA: TGTGCCAGCAGCTTTGCTCGGGACACTGAAGCTTTCTTT
CDR3 protein: CASSFARDTEAFF
J gene: TRBJ1-1
V gene: TRBV11-2
clone size: .
D gene: .

CDR3 DNA: TGTGCCAGCAGCGAACAAGGACAGTCAAATCAGCCCCAGCATTTT
CDR3 protein: CASSEQGQSNQPQHF
J gene: TRBJ1-5
V gene: TRBV2
clone size: .
D gene: .

CDR3 DNA: TGCGCCAGCAGCTTGGCGGGACACATCTCCAGCACCGGGGAGCTGTTTTTT
CDR3 protein: CASSLAGHISSTGELFF
J gene: TRBJ2-2
V gene: TRBV5-1
clone size: .
D gene: .

CDR3 DNA: TGTGCCAGTACCCATAGCGGGAGAAGGTACAATGAGCAGTTCTTC
CDR3 protein: CASTHSGRRYNEQFF
J gene: TRBJ2-1
V gene: TRBV19
clone size: .
D gene: TRBD2

CDR3 DNA: TGTGCCAGCAGCTTAGCCCTTCCGGGGAACACTGAAGCTTTCTTT
CDR3 protein: CASSLALPGNTEAFF
J gene: TRBJ1-1
V gene: TRBV11-3
clone size: .
D gene: .

CDR3 DNA: TGTGCCAGCAGCGCTACAGGGGACCCTCTGAAAGCTTTCTTT
CDR3 protein: CASSATGDPLKAFF
J gene: TRBJ1-1
V gene: TRBV2
clone size: .
D gene: TRBD1

CDR3 DNA: TGTGCCAGCAGTTTACCCTCGACAGGGAGGGGCGAGCAGTACTTC
CDR3 protein: CASSLPSTGRGEQYF
J gene: TRBJ2-7
V gene: TRBV27
clone size: few
D gene: .

CDR3 DNA: TGTGCCAGCAGCTTGGCCAGGGGGGGCGGCACAGATACGCAGTATTTT
CDR3 protein: CASSLARGGGTDTQYF
J gene: TRBJ2-3
V gene: TRBV5-6
clone size: .
D gene: .

CDR3 DNA: TGTGCCAGCAGCTTAGGCGGGGGCTCCCGGGATACGCAGTATTTT
CDR3 protein: CASSLGGGSRDTQYF
J gene: TRBJ2-3
V gene: TRBV7-2
clone size: .
D gene: .

CDR3 DNA: TGTGCCAGCAGCTTCGGCTCAGCCGGAACAGCTTATGGCTACACCTTC
CDR3 protein: CASSFGSAGTAYGYTF
J gene: TRBJ1-2
V gene: TRBV11-2
clone size: .
D gene: .

CDR3 DNA: TGTGCCAGCAGTTCCCGGGACAGTGGTAATTCACCCCTCCACTTT
CDR3 protein: CASSSRDSGNSPLHF
J gene: TRBJ1-6
V gene: TRBV6-6
clone size: .
D gene: TRBD1

CDR3 DNA: TGTGCCAGTTCCCGAACTAACAGAAATCAGCCCCAGCATTTT
CDR3 protein: CASSRTNRNQPQHF
J gene: TRBJ1-5
V gene: TRBV19
clone size: .
D gene: .

CDR3 DNA: TGTGCCAGCAGTTCCCGGGACAGTTCCTCTGGAAACACCATATATTTT
CDR3 protein: CASSSRDSSSGNTIYF
J gene: TRBJ1-3
V gene: TRBV6-6
clone size: .
D gene: TRBD1

CDR3 DNA: TGCGCCAGCAGCTTGGGCGGGGGCATGAACACTGAAGCTTTCTTT
CDR3 protein: CASSLGGGMNTEAFF
J gene: TRBJ1-1
V gene: TRBV5-1
clone size: .
D gene: .

CDR3 DNA: TGTGCCAGCAGCTTGTTTCGAGGCATTGGCAATCAGCCCCAGCATTTT
CDR3 protein: CASSLFRGIGNQPQHF
J gene: TRBJ1-5
V gene: TRBV5-6
clone size: few
D gene: .

CDR3 DNA: TGTGCCAGCAGCTTGGACAGAGTTCCCGATACGCAGTATTTT
CDR3 protein: CASSLDRVPDTQYF
J gene: TRBJ2-3
V gene: TRBV5-4
clone size: .
D gene: .

CDR3 DNA: TGTGCCAGCAGCTTCCTTTTGGGACCTGTCGGGAATGAGCAGTTCTTC
CDR3 protein: CASSFLLGPVGNEQFF
J gene: TRBJ2-1
V gene: TRBV11-2
clone size: .
D gene: .

CDR3 DNA: TGCGCCAGCCTACCTTGGACTAGCGGGAGTCGGAGCACAGATACGCAGTATTTT
CDR3 protein: CASLPWTSGSRSTDTQYF
J gene: TRBJ2-3
V gene: TRBV5-1
clone size: .
D gene: TRBD2

CDR3 DNA: TGTGCCAGTAGTAGGGGCTACGAGCAGTACTTC
CDR3 protein: CASSRGYEQYF
J gene: TRBJ2-7
V gene: TRBV19
clone size: .
D gene: .

CDR3 DNA: TGTGCCAGCAGCGACAGGTACTATGGCTACACCTTC
CDR3 protein: CASSDRYYGYTF
J gene: TRBJ1-2
V gene: TRBV7-9
clone size: .
D gene: .